Here is one T cell receptor beta chain with its context. Germline V CDR1 and CDR2: MDHEN, SYDVKM. The J segment lost 3 bases and the V segment lost 5 bases, leaving 17 bases of the junction unmatched. This CDR3 has 18 amino acids. The data were taken from a study of T cell responses to AZD1222 COVID-19 vaccine. Sequencing used immunoSEQ multiplex PCR; TCRdb keeps in-frame clones, though not all of them. The sample shows under 150,000 clones, almost 95% of them seen only once. The source is an adult who received the AZD1222 COVID-19 vaccine. The sample consisted of peripheral blood, taken 28 days after the second AZD1222 dose. The chain has TRBV28 and TRBJ1-1; TRBD1 aligns across 8 bases. DNA of the CDR3: TGTGCCAGCAGTCCGTACAAGAACCGACAGGGGACGGACACTGAAGCTTTCTTT. This codes for CASSPYKNRQGTDTEAFF.